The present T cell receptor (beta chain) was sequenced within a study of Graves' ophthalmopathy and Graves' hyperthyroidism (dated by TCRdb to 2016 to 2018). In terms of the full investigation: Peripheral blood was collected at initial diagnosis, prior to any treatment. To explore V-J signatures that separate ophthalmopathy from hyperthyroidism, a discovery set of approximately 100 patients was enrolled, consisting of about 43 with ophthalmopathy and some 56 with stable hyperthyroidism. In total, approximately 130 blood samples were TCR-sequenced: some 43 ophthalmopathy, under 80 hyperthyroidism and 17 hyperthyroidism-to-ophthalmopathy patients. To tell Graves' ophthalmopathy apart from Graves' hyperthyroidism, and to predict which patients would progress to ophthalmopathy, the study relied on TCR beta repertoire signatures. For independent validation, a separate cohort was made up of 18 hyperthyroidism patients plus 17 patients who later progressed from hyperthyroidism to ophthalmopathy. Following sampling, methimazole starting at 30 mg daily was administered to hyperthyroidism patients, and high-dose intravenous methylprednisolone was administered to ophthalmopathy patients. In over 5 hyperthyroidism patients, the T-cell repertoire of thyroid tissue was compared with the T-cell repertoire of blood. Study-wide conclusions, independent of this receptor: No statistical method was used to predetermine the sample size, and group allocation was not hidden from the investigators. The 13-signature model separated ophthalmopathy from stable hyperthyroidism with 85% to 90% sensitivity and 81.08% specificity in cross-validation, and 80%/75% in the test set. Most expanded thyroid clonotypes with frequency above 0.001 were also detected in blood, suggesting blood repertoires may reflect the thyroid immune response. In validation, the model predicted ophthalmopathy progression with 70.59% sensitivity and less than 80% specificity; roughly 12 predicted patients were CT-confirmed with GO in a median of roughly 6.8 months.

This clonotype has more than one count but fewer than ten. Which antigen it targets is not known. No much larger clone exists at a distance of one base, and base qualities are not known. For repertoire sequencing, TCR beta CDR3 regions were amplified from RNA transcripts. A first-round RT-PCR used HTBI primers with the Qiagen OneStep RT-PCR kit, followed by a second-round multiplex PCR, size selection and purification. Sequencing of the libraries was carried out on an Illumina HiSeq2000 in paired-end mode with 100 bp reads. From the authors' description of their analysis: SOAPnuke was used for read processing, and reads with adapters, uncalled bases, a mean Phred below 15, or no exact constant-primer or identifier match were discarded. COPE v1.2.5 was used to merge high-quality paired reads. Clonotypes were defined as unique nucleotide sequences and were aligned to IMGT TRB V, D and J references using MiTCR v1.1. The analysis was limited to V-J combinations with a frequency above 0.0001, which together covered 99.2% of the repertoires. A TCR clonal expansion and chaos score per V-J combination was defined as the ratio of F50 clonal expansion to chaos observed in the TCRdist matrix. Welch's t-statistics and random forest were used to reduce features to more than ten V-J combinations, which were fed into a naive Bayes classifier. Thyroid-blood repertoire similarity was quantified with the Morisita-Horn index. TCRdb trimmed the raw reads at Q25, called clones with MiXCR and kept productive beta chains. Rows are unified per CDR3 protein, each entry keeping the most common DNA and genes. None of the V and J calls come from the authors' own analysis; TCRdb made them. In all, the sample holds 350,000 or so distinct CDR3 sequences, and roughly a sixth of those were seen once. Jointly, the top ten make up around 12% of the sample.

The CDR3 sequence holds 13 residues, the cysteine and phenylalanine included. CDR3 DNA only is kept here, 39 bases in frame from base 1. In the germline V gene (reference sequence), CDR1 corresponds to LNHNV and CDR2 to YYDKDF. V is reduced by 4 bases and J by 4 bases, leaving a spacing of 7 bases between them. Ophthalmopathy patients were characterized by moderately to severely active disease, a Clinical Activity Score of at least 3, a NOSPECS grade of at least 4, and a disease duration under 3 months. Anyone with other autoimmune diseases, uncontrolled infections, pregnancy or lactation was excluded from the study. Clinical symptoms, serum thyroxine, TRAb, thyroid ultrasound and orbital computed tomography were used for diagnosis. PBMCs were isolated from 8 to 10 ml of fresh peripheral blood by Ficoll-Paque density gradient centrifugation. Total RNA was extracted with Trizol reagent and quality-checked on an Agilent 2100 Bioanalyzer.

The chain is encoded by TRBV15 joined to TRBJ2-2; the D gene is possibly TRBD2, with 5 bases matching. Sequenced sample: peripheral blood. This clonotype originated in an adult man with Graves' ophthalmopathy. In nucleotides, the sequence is TGTGCCACCAGCAAGGAGGTCACCGGGGAGCTGTTTTTT. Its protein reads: CATSKEVTGELFF.